This T cell receptor (beta chain) is drawn from a study of shared clonotypes between healthy human individuals. Study-level background: Donors had three CD4 naive, three CD4 memory, two CD8 naive and one CD8 memory plate apiece. General observations from the study: For naive CD4 cells, roughly 5.5% of clonotypes were shared across four donors. Estimated richness values were generally larger in naive subsets than in memory subsets.

This table comes from immunoSEQ multiplex PCR, and its TCRdb copy is limited to in-frame clones, with some not included. The sample lists 2 million or so clones; about 95% were seen once. CDR3 length: 15 amino acids. V lost 8 bases and J lost 2, with 16 bases in between. CDR1 and CDR2 (germline): LNHDA, SQIVND (reference sequence). As concerns this clone: No antigen is known for it.

The naive CD8 population came from CD45RO-negative cells selected for CCR7, without terminally differentiated effector memory CD45RA+ cells. Specimen: naive CD8+ T cells sorted from blood. The TCR sequence derives from a man younger than 30 in good health. The rearrangement joins TRBV19 to TRBJ2-4; D gene unclear. CDR3 loop: CASALGPKPKNIQYF. In DNA, the CDR3 is TGTGCCAGTGCGCTAGGGCCAAAACCCAAAAACATTCAGTACTTC.